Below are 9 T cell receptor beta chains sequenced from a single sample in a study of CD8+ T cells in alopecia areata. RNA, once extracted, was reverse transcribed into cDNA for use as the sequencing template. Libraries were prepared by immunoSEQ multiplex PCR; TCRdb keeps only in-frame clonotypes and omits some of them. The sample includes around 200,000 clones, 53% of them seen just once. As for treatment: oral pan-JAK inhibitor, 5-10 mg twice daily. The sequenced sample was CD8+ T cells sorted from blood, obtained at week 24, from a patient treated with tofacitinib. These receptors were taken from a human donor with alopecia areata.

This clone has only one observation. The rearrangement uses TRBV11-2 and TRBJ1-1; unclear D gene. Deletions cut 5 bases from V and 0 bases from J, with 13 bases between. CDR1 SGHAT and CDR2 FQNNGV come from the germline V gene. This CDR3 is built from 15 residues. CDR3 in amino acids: CASSPTDGMNTEAFF. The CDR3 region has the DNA TGTGCCAGCAGCCCTACCGACGGAATGAACACTGAAGCTTTCTTT. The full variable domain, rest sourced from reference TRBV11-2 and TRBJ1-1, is EAGVAQSPRYKIIEKRQSVAFWCNPISGHATLYWYQQILGQGPKLLIQFQNNGVVDDSQLPKDRFSAERLKGVDSTLKIQPAKLEDSAVYLCASSPTDGMNTEAFFGQGTRLTVV.

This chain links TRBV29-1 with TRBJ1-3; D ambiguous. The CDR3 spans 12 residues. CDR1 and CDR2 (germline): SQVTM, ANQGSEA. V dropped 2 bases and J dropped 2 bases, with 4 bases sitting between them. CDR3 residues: CSVELTGNTIYF. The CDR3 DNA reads TGCAGCGTTGAACTCACTGGAAACACCATATATTTT.

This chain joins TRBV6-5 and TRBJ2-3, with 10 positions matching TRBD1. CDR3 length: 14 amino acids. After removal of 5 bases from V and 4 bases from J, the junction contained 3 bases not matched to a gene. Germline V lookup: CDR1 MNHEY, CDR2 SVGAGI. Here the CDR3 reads CASSDGQGADTQYF. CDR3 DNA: TGTGCCAGCAGTGACGGACAGGGGGCAGATACGCAGTATTTT.

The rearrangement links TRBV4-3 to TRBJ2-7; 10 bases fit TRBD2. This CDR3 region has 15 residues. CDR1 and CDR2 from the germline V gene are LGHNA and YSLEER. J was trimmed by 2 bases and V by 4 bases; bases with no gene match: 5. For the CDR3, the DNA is TGCGCCAGCAGCCCCTTAGCGGGGGGCGCCTACGAGCAGTACTTC. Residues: CASSPLAGGAYEQYF.

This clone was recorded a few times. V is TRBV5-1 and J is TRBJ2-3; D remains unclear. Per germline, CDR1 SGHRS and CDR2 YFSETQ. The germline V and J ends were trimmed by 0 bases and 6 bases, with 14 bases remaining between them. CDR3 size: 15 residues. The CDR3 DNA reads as TGCGCCAGCAGCTTGGAGAGCCTCGCCAGGGATACGCAGTATTTT. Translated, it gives CASSLESLARDTQYF.

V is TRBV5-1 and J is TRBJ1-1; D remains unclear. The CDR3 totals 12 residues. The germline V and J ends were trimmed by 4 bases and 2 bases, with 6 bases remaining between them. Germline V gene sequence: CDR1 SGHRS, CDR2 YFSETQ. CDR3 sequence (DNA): TGCGCCAGCAGCCCCCCTAACACTGAAGCTTTCTTT. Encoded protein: CASSPPNTEAFF.

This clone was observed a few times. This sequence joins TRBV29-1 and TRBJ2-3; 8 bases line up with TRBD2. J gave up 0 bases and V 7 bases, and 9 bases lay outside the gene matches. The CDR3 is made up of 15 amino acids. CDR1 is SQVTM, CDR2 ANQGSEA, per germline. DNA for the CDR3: TGCAGCGCCCCCTCGGCGGGGGGTAGCACAGATACGCAGTATTTT. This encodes CSAPSAGGSTDTQYF.

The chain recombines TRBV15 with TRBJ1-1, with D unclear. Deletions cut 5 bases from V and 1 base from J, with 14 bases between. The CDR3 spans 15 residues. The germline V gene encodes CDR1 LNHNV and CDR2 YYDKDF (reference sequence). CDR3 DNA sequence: TGTGCCACCAGCCATCCCCTAAATGGGAACACTGAAGCTTTCTTT. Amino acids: CATSHPLNGNTEAFF.

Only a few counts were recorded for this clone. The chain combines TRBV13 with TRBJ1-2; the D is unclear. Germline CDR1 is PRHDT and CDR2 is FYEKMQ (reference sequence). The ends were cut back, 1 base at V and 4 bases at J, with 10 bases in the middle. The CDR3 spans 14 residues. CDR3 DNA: TGTGCCAGCAGCTTAGTGGGCTCCAGCTATGGCTACACCTTC. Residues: CASSLVGSSYGYTF.